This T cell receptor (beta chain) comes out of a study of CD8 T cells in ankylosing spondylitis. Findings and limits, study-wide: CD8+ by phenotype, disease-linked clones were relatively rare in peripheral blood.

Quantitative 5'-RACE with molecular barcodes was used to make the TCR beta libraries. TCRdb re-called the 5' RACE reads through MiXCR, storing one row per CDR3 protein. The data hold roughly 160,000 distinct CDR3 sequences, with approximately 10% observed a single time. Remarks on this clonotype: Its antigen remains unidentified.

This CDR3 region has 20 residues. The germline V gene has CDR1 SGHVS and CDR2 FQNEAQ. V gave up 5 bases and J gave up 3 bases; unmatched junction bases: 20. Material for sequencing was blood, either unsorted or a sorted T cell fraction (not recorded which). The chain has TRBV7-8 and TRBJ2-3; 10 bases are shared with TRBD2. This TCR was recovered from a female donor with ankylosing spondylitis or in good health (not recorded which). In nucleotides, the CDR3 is TGTGCCAGCAGCACCACCGCAGCAGCGGGAGGGCGGAGTGGGACAGATACGCAGTATTTT. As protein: CASSTTAAAGGRSGTDTQYF. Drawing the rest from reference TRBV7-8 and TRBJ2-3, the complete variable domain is GAGVSQSPRYKVAKRGQDVALRCDPISGHVSLFWYQQALGQGPEFLTYFQNEAQLDKSGLPSDRFFAERPEGSVSTLKIQRTQQEDSAVYLCASSTTAAAGGRSGTDTQYFGPGTRLTVL.